The sequence of this T cell receptor beta chain was determined in a study of blood T cell repertoires in COVID-19. Study background: COVID-19 samples from acute and convalescent phases originated in the United States, Italy and Spain. T cells, B-cell-depleted T cells, or PBMCs provided the cDNA or gDNA that served as material.

Trimming at V came to 2 bases and at J to 5 bases, leaving 4 bases not matched to a gene. CDR1 SEHNR and CDR2 FQNEAQ come from the germline V gene (reference sequence). The length of the CDR3 is 14 residues. In the original workflow: Using reference gene primer amplification, nucleated cell counts were estimated. Produced via immunoSEQ multiplex PCR; TCRdb's table is partial and in-frame only. D and trimming come from the DNA, and the V and J calls and clone size come from that table. The table includes over 6,000 clones, more than 80% detected once. The source material was peripheral blood. The chain recombines TRBV7-9 with TRBJ2-5; 8 bases line up with TRBD1. The TCR comes from a human donor with active COVID-19. The donor label of this sample is uncertain. The CDR3 DNA reads TGTGCCAGCAGCTTAAGGACAGGGTCCGAGACCCAGTACTTC. As protein: CASSLRTGSETQYF.